This section outlines one TCR beta chain sequence together with its context. What it binds is not known. The data were obtained in a study of neurological immune-mediated disorders. Findings and limits, study-wide: HTLV-1-associated myelopathy displayed the greatest TCR clonal expansion, and multiple sclerosis exhibited the smallest, lower than that of healthy controls.

Trimming took off 1 base at V and 5 bases at J, with 11 bases between the two ends. This CDR3 spans 15 amino acids. The germline gives CDR1 KGHSH, CDR2 LQKENI. The team produced cDNA through 5'RACE using 10-nucleotide random UMIs. TCRdb redid the calling of the 5' RACE reads with MiXCR, one entry per CDR3 protein. The profile shows approximately 37,000 distinct CDR3 sequences, roughly 14% of them singletons. The clonotype was recovered from a woman between 50 and 59 years old with HTLV-1-associated myelopathy (HAM/TSP). The rearrangement joins TRBV18 to TRBJ1-4; possibly TRBD1 for D (5 bases). Input material: PBMCs. The CDR3 protein is CASSPLSGGNEKLFF. The CDR3 nucleotides are TGTGCCAGCTCACCACTGTCGGGGGGAAATGAAAAACTGTTTTTT.